The 10 T cell receptor beta chains given below trace back to one sample, sequenced in a study of T cell repertoires in cytomegalovirus infection. MiXCR was run by TCRdb on the reads, yielding one entry per CDR3 protein. The repertoire holds approximately 500,000 distinct CDR3 sequences, with roughly 34% as singletons. No cognate antigen is known for these TCRs. The sequencing here drew on cultured PBMCs, taken from culture after CMV antigen stimulation. Source of these receptors: a human donor in good health (CMV status not recorded). Some clones in this sample may be carry-over from other donors' samples.

This clonotype was detected ten times or more. V is TRBV7-2 and J is TRBJ2-2; TRBD2 aligns across 7 bases. Unmatched junction bases numbered 13, after V lost 2 bases and J lost 4 bases. The germline gives CDR1 SGHTA, CDR2 FQGNSA. This CDR3 spans 18 amino acids. The CDR3 region has the DNA TGTGCCAGCAGCTTAACGTCTTTTAGCGGGTCGAGCACCGGGGAGCTGTTTTTT. Its protein is CASSLTSFSGSSTGELFF.

This chain joins TRBV7-2 and TRBJ1-4; possible D gene TRBD1, 6 bases. Germline lookup yields CDR1 SGHTA and CDR2 FQGNSA. The CDR3 is made up of 15 amino acids. V shed 3 bases and J shed 7 bases, with 15 bases lying between them. CDR3 sequence: CASSFLFGGGEKLFF. The CDR3 region has the DNA TGTGCCAGCAGCTTCTTATTTGGGGGCGGTGAAAAACTGTTTTTT. Variable domain in full (rest from reference TRBV7-2 and TRBJ1-4): GAGVSQSPSNKVTEKGKDVELRCDPISGHTALYWYRQSLGQGLEFLIYFQGNSAPDKSGLPSDRFSAERTGGSVSTLTIQRTQQEDSAVYLCASSFLFGGGEKLFFGSGTQLSVL.

The genes are TRBV20-1 and TRBJ2-3, with D perhaps matching TRBD1 (6 bases). CDR3 length equals 14 residues. Germline assignment: CDR1 DFQATT and CDR2 SNEGSKA (reference sequence). Trimming shortened V by 5 bases and J by 4 bases, and 16 bases separated the two germline ends. The CDR3: CSAPGPQGPDTQYF. DNA of the CDR3: TGCAGTGCTCCCGGACCACAGGGCCCAGATACGCAGTATTTT.

This clonotype turned up a few times. The chain has TRBV12-3 or TRBV12-4 and TRBJ1-1; TRBD1 aligns across 9 bases. This CDR3 comprises 16 residues. J gave up 4 bases and V 5 bases, and 11 bases lay outside the gene matches. CDR3: CASSLVPGQGGTEAFF. The CDR3 region has the DNA TGTGCCAGCAGTCTTGTACCGGGACAGGGAGGCACTGAAGCTTTCTTT.

This clonotype has a count of ten or more. The chain is built from TRBV4-1 and TRBJ2-1; TRBD2 matches 8 bases. The CDR3 consists of 18 residues. V dropped 4 bases and J dropped 4; count of bases not matched to a gene: 15. Germline-derived CDR1 and CDR2 are MGHRA and YSYEKL. The CDR3 loop reads CASSPRGDSGATYNEQFF. The CDR3 DNA reads TGCGCCAGCAGCCCTCGCGGTGATAGCGGGGCCACATACAATGAGCAGTTCTTC.

The chain combines TRBV28 with TRBJ2-1, with TRBD2 matching 8 bases. Trimming removed 6 bases from V and 5 bases from J; junction bases left unmatched: 9. The germline V gene encodes CDR1 MDHEN and CDR2 SYDVKM. The CDR3 is 15 amino acids. Here the CDR3 DNA reads TGTGCCAGCAGGACGACGGGAGGGCTGCACAATGAGCAGTTCTTC. It encodes CASRTTGGLHNEQFF.

This clonotype was picked up a small number of times. V usage is TRBV7-6 and J usage is TRBJ2-7, with D possibly TRBD1 on 6 matching bases. Germline assignment: CDR1 SGHVS and CDR2 FNYEAQ. This CDR3 contains 14 residues. The germline V and J ends were trimmed by 5 bases and 4 bases, with 15 bases remaining between them. The CDR3 region is CASSPTGAGYEQYF. CDR3 nucleotides: TGTGCCAGCAGCCCGACAGGCGCCGGGTACGAGCAGTACTTC. The full variable domain, completed using reference TRBV7-6 and TRBJ2-7, is GAGVSQSPRYKVTKRGQDVALRCDPISGHVSLYWYRQALGQGPEFLTYFNYEAQQDKSGLPNDRFSAERPEGSISTLTIQRTEQRDSAMYRCASSPTGAGYEQYFGPGTRLTVT.

This clonotype was detected ten times or more. The chain couples TRBV7-8 to TRBJ2-3; D uncertain. There are 14 residues in the CDR3. Trimming removed 5 bases from V and 5 bases from J, with 14 bases in between. Germline V gene data show CDR1 as SGHVS and CDR2 as FQNEAQ. CDR3 region: CASSLNLLGDTQYF. The CDR3 DNA sequence: TGTGCCAGCAGCCTAAACCTTCTCGGAGATACGCAGTATTTT.

The chain is built from TRBV12-3 or TRBV12-4 and TRBJ1-4, with 8 bases lining up with TRBD1. With 3 bases clipped from V and 7 bases from J, the junction kept 7 bases outside the gene matches. The CDR3 is 15 residues long. DNA of the CDR3: TGTGCCAGCAGTTTGTTAGGACAGGGCGGTGAAAAACTGTTTTTT. Amino acids: CASSLLGQGGEKLFF.

V is TRBV6-6 and J is TRBJ2-5; 8 bases line up with TRBD2. The V gene's germline CDR1 is MNHNY and CDR2 SVGAGI (reference sequence). J gave up 4 bases and V 0 bases, and 4 bases lay outside the gene matches. The length of the CDR3 is 15 residues. CDR3 bases: TGTGCCAGCAGTTACTCTGGACTAGCTGGAGAGACCCAGTACTTC. Amino acid sequence: CASSYSGLAGETQYF.